Sequencing of this T cell receptor beta chain was carried out in a study of neurological immune-mediated disorders. Trimming took 1 base from V and 2 from J, leaving 11 bases between them. Per germline, CDR1 SGHVS and CDR2 FNYEAQ. The CDR3 loop spans 15 amino acids. By 5'RACE with 10-nucleotide random UMIs, the cDNA was made. TCRdb called the 5' RACE reads again in MiXCR, with one record for every CDR3 protein. This repertoire shows some 80,000 distinct CDR3 sequences, 4.5% to 7.5% found once; its top ten account for 7.9%. Study-wide results and caveats: None of the CDR3 amino acid sequences in expanded clones turned up in more than one subject, which points to private repertoires in all groups.

Indicated time point: longitudinal time-point 2. Only a few counts were recorded for this clonotype. What it binds is unknown. This TCR derives from a woman aged 55-70 years with multiple sclerosis. The V call is TRBV7-6, the J call TRBJ1-1, with D possibly TRBD1 on 5 matching bases. The source material was PBMCs. For the CDR3, the DNA is TGTGCCAGCAGCTTAGGTTTCGGGGGAAACACTGAAGCTTTCTTT. Translating it yields CASSLGFGGNTEAFF.